This TCR beta chain appears in the sequencing data of a study of PD-L1 blockade in urothelial cancer. Turning to the study itself: Blood drawn 3 weeks (second dose) and 6 weeks after treatment start was analyzed.

TCRdb keeps only in-frame clones here, not all; method: immunoSEQ multiplex PCR. The sample holds about 21,000 clones; 90% are singletons and the top ten take around 16%. After removal of 6 bases from V and 3 bases from J, the junction contained 2 bases not matched to a gene. CDR3 length: 13 residues. In germline, CDR1 is SGDLS, CDR2 YYNGEE. This TCR derives from a woman in her sixties or seventies with urothelial cancer. The chain links TRBV9 to TRBJ2-5, with 10 bases identical to TRBD1. The sequencing here drew on PBMCs, taken around atezolizumab (anti-PD-L1) treatment. This CDR3 reads CASTGTGEETQYF. In DNA, the CDR3 is TGTGCCAGCACCGGGACAGGGGAAGAGACCCAGTACTTC.